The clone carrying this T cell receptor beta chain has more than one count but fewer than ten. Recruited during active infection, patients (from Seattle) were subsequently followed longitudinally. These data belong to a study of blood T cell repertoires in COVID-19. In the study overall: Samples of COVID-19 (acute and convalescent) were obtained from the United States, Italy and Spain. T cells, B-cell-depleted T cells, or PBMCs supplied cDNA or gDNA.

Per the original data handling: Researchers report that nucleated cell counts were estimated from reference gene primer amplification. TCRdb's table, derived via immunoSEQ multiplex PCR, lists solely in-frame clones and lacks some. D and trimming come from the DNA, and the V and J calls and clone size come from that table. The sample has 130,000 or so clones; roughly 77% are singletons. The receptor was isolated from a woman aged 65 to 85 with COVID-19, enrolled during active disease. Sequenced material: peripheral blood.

The CDR3 here is CASKQGLNQPQHF. In DNA, the CDR3 is TGTGCCAGCAAGCAGGGGCTCAACCAGCCCCAGCATTTT. This chain joins TRBV6-5 and TRBJ1-5; possibly TRBD1 for D (6 bases). The CDR3 runs to 13 residues. Germline V lookup: CDR1 MNHEY, CDR2 SVGAGI. Trimming removed 7 bases at V and 7 bases at J, with 14 bases between.